Sequencing of this T cell receptor beta chain was carried out in a study of blood T cell repertoires in COVID-19. Study summary: Sites in the United States, Italy and Spain provided acute and convalescent COVID-19 samples.

Germline V gives CDR1 SEHNR, CDR2 FQNEAQ (reference sequence). The V end was cut by 1 base, the J end by 6 bases, with 7 bases between. The CDR3 runs 12 residues. Original processing notes: Amplification with reference gene primers provided the estimates of nucleated cell counts. Using immunoSEQ multiplex PCR, the repertoire was profiled, and TCRdb retains in-frame clones only, with some absent. D and trimming come from the DNA, and the V and J calls and clone size come from that table. The sample lists 150,000 to 200,000 clones; around 88% were seen once. The gene calls are TRBV7-9 and TRBJ2-7; no clear D. This clonotype originated in a human donor in a cohort sampled during active COVID-19. Sequenced material: peripheral blood. CDR3 amino acids: CASSLVSSEQYF. The CDR3 DNA reads TGTGCCAGCAGCTTAGTATCTAGCGAGCAGTACTTC.